The 21 T cell receptor beta chains below come from one sample, sequenced in a study of T cells in Graves' hyperthyroidism and ophthalmopathy. Researchers amplified the TCR beta CDR3 regions from RNA transcripts. TCR CDR3 underwent first-round RT-PCR with the HTBI primer set. TCRdb used MiXCR to reprocess the multiplex PCR reads, holding one entry per CDR3 protein. The data contain under 400,000 distinct CDR3 sequences, about 25% of them seen just once; the ten biggest clones take up 73%. Sequenced sample: blood. These receptors were collected from a man aged 45-65 years with Graves' hyperthyroidism.

This clonotype was detected ten times or more. The chain recombines TRBV2 with TRBJ2-7, with D possibly being TRBD2 (6 bases). V lost 6 bases to trimming and J lost 5 bases, with 17 bases between them. CDR1 and CDR2 from the germline V gene are SNHLY and FYNNEI. The CDR3 spans 14 residues. This chain's CDR3 is CASRGTRGANEQYF. CDR3 nucleotides: TGTGCCAGCAGAGGGACTCGTGGGGCAAACGAGCAGTACTTC.

This clonotype was counted ten times or more. The CDR3 nucleotides are TGTGCCAGCAGCTTAGGTCCCTCTAGCGGCACCGTCTACAATGAGCAGTTCTTC. This translates into CASSLGPSSGTVYNEQFF. The chain recombines TRBV7-8 with TRBJ2-1, with 7 bases matching TRBD2. V dropped 1 base and J dropped 3; count of bases not matched to a gene: 12. The germline CDR1 and CDR2 sequences are SGHVS and FQNEAQ. The CDR3 has 18 residues.

This clonotype has ten or more counts. This chain joins TRBV28 and TRBJ2-1; no definite D call. Germline CDR1 and CDR2: MDHEN and SYDVKM. With 2 bases removed from V and 12 bases from J, the gap between germline ends came to 8 bases. The CDR3 spans 11 residues. In DNA form, the CDR3 reads TGTGCCAGCAGTTTAAAGCTAGGGCAGTTCTTC. As protein: CASSLKLGQFF.

This clonotype was found many times. The genes are TRBV13 and TRBJ2-5, with D possibly being TRBD2 (6 bases). The germline CDR1 and CDR2 sequences are PRHDT and FYEKMQ (reference sequence). The V end was cut by 4 bases, the J end by 2 bases, with 14 bases between. This CDR3 region has 15 residues. DNA of the CDR3: TGTGCCAGCAGCTGGTTAGCGGCAGTACAAGAGACCCAGTACTTC. It translates to CASSWLAAVQETQYF.

This clonotype was seen a few times. The V and J genes are TRBV5-1 and TRBJ2-3; TRBD2 agrees at 10 bases. The CDR3 totals 17 residues. Trimming removed 3 bases from V and 0 bases from J; junction bases left unmatched: 7. The V gene's germline CDR1 is SGHRS and CDR2 YFSETQ. CDR3 in amino acids: CASSYGLAEGSTDTQYF. The CDR3 DNA is TGCGCCAGCAGCTACGGACTAGCGGAAGGCAGCACAGATACGCAGTATTTT.

On this clonotype itself: Because the CDR3 is missing its conserved closing phenylalanine or tryptophan, this is likely a read error. J is TRBJ2-1 and V is TRBV20-1; D perhaps matches TRBD2 (6 bases). Germline CDR1 reads DFQATT; CDR2 reads SNEGSKA (reference sequence). V gave up 3 bases and J gave up 2 bases, with 11 bases separating them. The CDR3 is 14 residues long. CDR3 residues: CSARVAETYNEQFL. The CDR3 coding sequence is TGCAGTGCTAGGGTAGCGGAAACCTACAATGAGCAGTTCCTC.

This rearrangement joins TRBV9 to TRBJ2-1; 8 nucleotides line up with TRBD2. Germline assignment: CDR1 SGDLS and CDR2 YYNGEE. The CDR3 has 20 residues. The V and J ends lost 0 bases and 0 bases, in that order; junction bases with no gene match: 14. DNA for the CDR3: TGTGCCAGCAGCGTAGTACCGGAAAATAGCGGGACCCGCTCCTACAATGAGCAGTTCTTC. Translating gives CASSVVPENSGTRSYNEQFF.

V is TRBV7-3 and J is TRBJ1-1, with no clear D. CDR1 is SGHTA and CDR2 is FQGTGA in the germline V gene. Deletions cut 0 bases from V and 2 bases from J, with 13 bases between. This CDR3 has 16 residues. CDR3: CASSLTPSQINTEAFF. The CDR3 nucleotides read TGTGCCAGCAGCTTAACGCCCTCCCAGATTAACACTGAAGCTTTCTTT.

This rearrangement joins TRBV29-1 to TRBJ2-5, with TRBD1 as a possible D gene (6 bases). There are 15 residues in the CDR3. Germline V gene lookup returns CDR1 SQVTM and CDR2 ANQGSEA. Trimming shortened V by 7 bases and J by 1 base, and 19 bases separated the two germline ends. The CDR3 DNA reads TGCAGCGCGGACCGGGACAACAATCCCCAAGAGACCCAGTACTTC. This sequence encodes CSADRDNNPQETQYF.

This clonotype was recorded a few times. This rearrangement joins TRBV29-1 to TRBJ2-1; D unclear. In germline, CDR1 is SQVTM, CDR2 ANQGSEA. The CDR3 has 13 amino acids. V lost 7 bases and J 1 base, leaving 11 bases between the germline ends. The CDR3 spells CSADSLSYNEQFF. CDR3 nucleotide sequence: TGCAGCGCCGACTCGCTTTCCTACAATGAGCAGTTCTTC.

This clonotype was counted many times. The chain carries TRBV14 and TRBJ2-3; 9 bases agree with TRBD2. The ends lost 4 bases at V and 0 bases at J; junction bases unmatched: 2. This CDR3 has 15 residues. Germline V lookup: CDR1 SGHDN, CDR2 FVKESK. DNA for the CDR3: TGTGCCAGCAGCCCGCTAGCGGGAAGCACAGATACGCAGTATTTT. Encoded protein: CASSPLAGSTDTQYF.

This clonotype has at least ten counts. The chain uses TRBV5-6 and TRBJ2-7, with 7 positions matching TRBD2. The CDR3 consists of 14 residues. The germline gives CDR1 SGHDT, CDR2 YYEEEE. V dropped 0 bases and J dropped 5; count of bases not matched to a gene: 5. The CDR3 loop is CASSLGTSFHEQYF. The CDR3 DNA is TGTGCCAGCAGCTTGGGGACTAGTTTCCACGAGCAGTACTTC.

The chain is built from TRBV7-9 and TRBJ2-5, with 13 nucleotides matching TRBD2. V gave up 2 bases and J gave up 1 base; unmatched junction bases: 13. The CDR3 sequence is 20 residues long. The germline V gene encodes CDR1 SEHNR and CDR2 FQNEAQ (reference sequence). The CDR3 spells CASSLQFGSGLAGVQETQYF. CDR3 nucleotides: TGTGCCAGCAGCTTACAATTCGGGTCTGGACTAGCGGGGGTCCAAGAGACCCAGTACTTC.

A few counts support this clonotype. The chain joins TRBV19 to TRBJ2-1; either TRBD1 or TRBD2 may fit D (5 bases each). V lost 7 bases and J lost 6, with 16 bases in between. Germline lookup yields CDR1 LNHDA and CDR2 SQIVND (reference sequence). This CDR3 region has 14 residues. CDR3 in amino acids: CASTIGGFGNEQFF. The CDR3 DNA is TGTGCCAGTACCATTGGGGGATTCGGCAATGAGCAGTTCTTC. Full variable domain (rest looked up from reference TRBV19 and TRBJ2-1): DGGITQSPKYLFRKEGQNVTLSCEQNLNHDAMYWYRQDPGQGLRLIYYSQIVNDFQKGDIAEGYSVSREKKESFPLTVTSAQKNPTAFYLCASTIGGFGNEQFFGPGTRLTVL.

Only a few counts were recorded for this clonotype. The chain couples TRBV6-1 to TRBJ2-1; 9 bases agree with TRBD2. The ends lost 4 bases at V and 3 bases at J; junction bases unmatched: 7. This CDR3 is 16 amino acids long. Germline CDR1 is MNHNS and CDR2 is SASEGT. The CDR3 nucleotides read TGTGCCAGCAGTGCAGCTAGCGGGACGAACTACAATGAGCAGTTCTTC. The encoded protein is CASSAASGTNYNEQFF.

The chain links TRBV7-2 to TRBJ2-2; D remains unclear. Germline CDR1 is SGHTA and CDR2 is FQGNSA. The V gene lost 2 bases and the J gene lost 1 base, with 8 bases spanning the gap. The CDR3 contains 15 residues. The CDR3, as DNA: TGTGCCAGCAGCTTATTTTCCGGGAACACCGGGGAGCTGTTTTTT. This codes for CASSLFSGNTGELFF. The full variable domain, completed using reference TRBV7-2 and TRBJ2-2, is GAGVSQSPSNKVTEKGKDVELRCDPISGHTALYWYRQSLGQGLEFLIYFQGNSAPDKSGLPSDRFSAERTGGSVSTLTIQRTQQEDSAVYLCASSLFSGNTGELFFGEGSRLTVL.

Many counts were recorded for this clonotype. The chain links TRBV6-1 to TRBJ2-1, with TRBD2 matching over 10 bases. CDR3 length: 15 amino acids. The germline CDR1 and CDR2 sequences are MNHNS and SASEGT. V was clipped by 3 bases and J by 3 bases; unmatched bases: 2. CDR3 protein: CASSEIAGGYNEQFF. CDR3 bases: TGTGCCAGCAGTGAGATAGCGGGGGGCTACAATGAGCAGTTCTTC.

The sample holds a few counts of this clonotype. The chain has TRBV28 and TRBJ2-7; 12 bases map to TRBD2. The CDR3 consists of 18 residues. The V and J ends lost 4 bases and 2 bases, in that order; junction bases with no gene match: 12. Germline values: CDR1 MDHEN, CDR2 SYDVKM. In DNA form, the CDR3 reads TGTGCCAGCAGTTCGACCGGCAACCCTAGCGGGAGGGCCTACGAGCAGTACTTC. As protein: CASSSTGNPSGRAYEQYF.

The CDR3 nucleotides are TGTGCCAGCAGCGCCCGACTAGCGGGAGGACAGAACCAAGAGACCCAGTACTTC. Translation gives CASSARLAGGQNQETQYF. The V and J genes are TRBV13 and TRBJ2-5; the match to TRBD2 covers 13 bases. The length of the CDR3 is 18 residues. Germline CDR1 reads PRHDT; CDR2 reads FYEKMQ (reference sequence). Trimming removed 5 bases from V and 0 bases from J; junction bases left unmatched: 9.

V is TRBV30 and J is TRBJ1-5; 8 positions agree with TRBD1. The CDR3 is 15 residues long. Per the germline V gene, CDR1 is GTSNPN and CDR2 is SVGIG (reference sequence). V lost 3 bases to trimming and J lost 7 bases; unmatched junction nucleotides: 11. The CDR3 nucleotides read TGTGCCTGGAGAGGCTCCGGGACAGGAGGGCAGCCCCAGCATTTT. This translates into CAWRGSGTGGQPQHF.

This clonotype was observed at least ten times. As DNA, the CDR3 is TGTGCCAGCACCTACGGGCCCTACACAGATACGCAGTATTTT. Protein: CASTYGPYTDTQYF. The rearrangement joins TRBV11-2 to TRBJ2-3; the D is unclear. Looked up from germline, CDR1 is SGHAT and CDR2 is FQNNGV. V was trimmed by 7 bases and J by 2 bases, leaving 13 bases between them. The length of the CDR3 is 14 residues.